A single sample is the source of the 29 T cell receptor beta chains below, sequenced in a study of a mutant IDH1 vaccine in newly diagnosed glioma. These TCRs' antigens remain unknown. The time point was: week 35, safety follow-up. Mutant IDH1 20-mer peptide, at 300 ug, made up each vaccine dose, with topical imiquimod. Sequencing was performed with immunoSEQ multiplex PCR; in TCRdb, only in-frame clones are kept and a portion is missing. The table shows around 45,000 clones, with about 88% occurring only once. The sequencing used PBMCs, collected from a glioma patient whose treatment included an IDH1 peptide vaccine. Receptors were obtained from a woman in her forties with glioma.

The chain combines TRBV19 with TRBJ1-1, with a weak D call TRBD1 (5 bases). Trimming cost V 5 bases and J 4 bases, with 14 bases left between them. CDR3 length equals 14 residues. CDR1 is LNHDA and CDR2 is SQIVND in the germline V gene (reference sequence). The CDR3 spells CASSAGRLTTEAFF. The CDR3 DNA follows: TGTGCCAGTAGTGCGGGACGGCTGACCACTGAAGCTTTCTTT.

V is TRBV10-3 and J is TRBJ1-4; 9 nucleotides match TRBD1. J gave up 8 bases and V 6 bases, and 10 bases lay outside the gene matches. This CDR3 is built from 15 residues. Germline lookup yields CDR1 ENHRY and CDR2 SYGVKD. In DNA form, the CDR3 reads TGTGCCATCAGCCCGTCGGGGACAGGGAAAGAAAAACTGTTTTTT. It is translated as CAISPSGTGKEKLFF.

The chain uses TRBV2 and TRBJ2-1, with D perhaps matching TRBD1 (5 bases). The V gene lost 5 bases and the J gene lost 9 bases, with 11 bases spanning the gap. Germline V lookup: CDR1 SNHLY, CDR2 FYNNEI. The CDR3 extends over 12 amino acids. CDR3 in DNA: TGTGCCAGCAGTCACAGGTTCAGTGAGCAGTTCTTC. Translating it yields CASSHRFSEQFF.

The genes are TRBV5-4 and TRBJ2-3; D is undetermined. This CDR3 comprises 15 residues. From germline, CDR1 is SGHNT and CDR2 YYREEE (reference sequence). The ends were cut back, 3 bases at V and 5 bases at J, with 16 bases in the middle. The CDR3 spells CASSSRVSGRDTQYF. CDR3 sequence (DNA): TGTGCCAGCAGCTCTCGGGTCTCAGGCAGAGATACGCAGTATTTT.

The chain uses TRBV2 and TRBJ2-2; 10 nucleotides match TRBD1. The length of the CDR3 is 17 residues. V was clipped by 8 bases and J by 1 base; unmatched bases: 10. In germline, CDR1 is SNHLY, CDR2 FYNNEI. DNA for the CDR3: TGTGCCAGCTACGGGACAGGGGTACTCTGGAACACCGGGGAGCTGTTTTTT. Its protein is CASYGTGVLWNTGELFF.

The chain combines TRBV18 with TRBJ1-5, with a tentative D call TRBD1 (5 bases). The length of the CDR3 is 14 residues. Germline CDR1 reads KGHSH; CDR2 reads LQKENI. V lost 3 bases, J lost 0 bases, and 6 bases lay in between. CDR3 in amino acids: CASSPGTSNQPQHF. Here the CDR3 DNA reads TGTGCCAGCTCACCGGGGACTAGCAATCAGCCCCAGCATTTT.

V and J are TRBV5-1 and TRBJ2-2; 9 bases are a match to TRBD1. Germline values: CDR1 SGHRS, CDR2 YFSETQ. The CDR3 extends over 16 amino acids. The ends lost 3 bases at V and 2 bases at J; junction bases unmatched: 5. The CDR3 loop reads CASSYLTGGNTGELFF. In nucleotides, the CDR3 is TGCGCCAGCAGCTATCTGACAGGGGGAAACACCGGGGAGCTGTTTTTT.

V and J are TRBV6-5 and TRBJ2-7; D might be TRBD1 (5 bases). V was trimmed by 0 bases and J by 3 bases, leaving 15 bases between them. CDR3 length: 16 residues. Germline CDR1 MNHEY, CDR2 SVGAGI. The CDR3: CASSYSRGARIYEQYF. The CDR3 DNA is TGTGCCAGCAGTTACTCGCGTGGGGCGAGGATCTACGAGCAGTACTTC.

This rearrangement joins TRBV12-5 to TRBJ2-7, with D perhaps matching TRBD1 (6 bases). Trimming removed 4 bases from V and 7 bases from J, with 23 bases in between. Germline lookup yields CDR1 LGHNT and CDR2 FRNRAP. CDR3 size: 16 residues. For the CDR3, the DNA is TGTGCTAGTGGTTGGGACCCGGGACACTCTCCCCCGGAGCAGTACTTC. It yields the protein CASGWDPGHSPPEQYF.

The gene calls are TRBV7-8 and TRBJ2-2; tentatively, D is TRBD2 (5 bases). The CDR3 loop spans 16 amino acids. V lost 2 bases to trimming and J lost 2 bases, with 12 bases between them. Germline V gene data show CDR1 as SGHVS and CDR2 as FQNEAQ. The CDR3 loop is CASSLSGITNTGELFF. CDR3 coding DNA: TGTGCCAGCAGCTTATCGGGGATCACAAACACCGGGGAGCTGTTTTTT.

V is TRBV19 and J is TRBJ1-1; D gene ambiguous. V was shortened by 2 bases and J by 2 bases, with 12 bases between the two germline ends. This CDR3 region has 15 residues. Germline-derived CDR1 and CDR2 are LNHDA and SQIVND (reference sequence). CDR3 residues: CASSIRPEYNTEAFF. Written as DNA, the CDR3 is TGTGCCAGTAGTATAAGGCCAGAGTACAACACTGAAGCTTTCTTT.

The rearrangement uses TRBV11-2 and TRBJ2-5; 9 nucleotides line up with TRBD1. Germline CDR1 SGHAT, CDR2 FQNNGV. The CDR3 has 15 residues. V trimming: 5 bases; J trimming: 1 base; junction bases outside the gene matches: 5. CDR3 protein: CASSEQQGAQETQYF. The CDR3 DNA follows: TGTGCCAGCAGCGAGCAACAGGGGGCCCAAGAGACCCAGTACTTC.

The J gene is TRBJ2-1, the V gene TRBV5-1; TRBD2 aligns across 7 bases. The J segment lost 4 bases and the V segment lost 0 bases, leaving 7 bases of the junction unmatched. Germline values: CDR1 SGHRS, CDR2 YFSETQ. The CDR3 totals 16 residues. CDR3: CASSLAGDYPYNEQFF. The CDR3 nucleotides read TGCGCCAGCAGCTTGGCCGGGGACTACCCTTACAATGAGCAGTTCTTC.

This rearrangement joins TRBV14 to TRBJ2-1; either TRBD1 or TRBD2 may fit D (5 bases each). The CDR3 is made up of 13 amino acids. V lost 8 bases to trimming and J lost 5 bases, with 13 bases between them. Germline assignment: CDR1 SGHDN and CDR2 FVKESK. CDR3 bases: TGTGCCAGCTCTCTGGGACCCAACAATGAGCAGTTCTTC. Protein product: CASSLGPNNEQFF.

The V gene is TRBV6-1, the J gene TRBJ2-1; D is perhaps TRBD2 (6 bases). Looked up from germline, CDR1 is MNHNS and CDR2 is SASEGT. This CDR3 contains 13 residues. The V and J ends lost 8 bases and 5 bases respectively, with 13 bases between them. The CDR3 is CASDAGTNNEQFF. The CDR3 DNA reads TGTGCCAGCGACGCGGGAACCAACAATGAGCAGTTCTTC.

The chain employs TRBV28 and TRBJ2-5; the D gene is possibly TRBD2 (5 bases). Germline-derived CDR1 and CDR2 are MDHEN and SYDVKM. Trimming removed 3 bases at V and 5 bases at J, with 10 bases between. The CDR3 extends over 13 amino acids. The CDR3 DNA reads as TGTGCCAGCAGTTTTTCGACTATGGAGACCCAGTACTTC. It translates to CASSFSTMETQYF.

The genes are TRBV2 and TRBJ1-1, with 9 bases identical to TRBD1. V was clipped by 6 bases and J by 5 bases; unmatched bases: 7. CDR1 SNHLY and CDR2 FYNNEI come from the germline V gene. The length of the CDR3 is 14 residues. CDR3 nucleotides: TGTGCCAGCAGCCAGAGACAGGGGGGAACTGAAGCTTTCTTT. Its translation is CASSQRQGGTEAFF.

The chain carries TRBV27 and TRBJ2-7; 9 bases line up with TRBD2. CDR1 and CDR2 (germline): MNHEY, SMNVEV (reference sequence). V shed 8 bases, J shed 0 bases, and the junction held 5 bases outside the gene matches. There are 14 residues in the CDR3. The CDR3 spells CASGRLAASYEQYF. The CDR3 DNA is TGTGCCAGCGGACGACTAGCGGCCTCCTACGAGCAGTACTTC.

The chain joins TRBV7-2 to TRBJ1-1, with a weak D call TRBD1 (5 bases). Germline-derived CDR1 and CDR2 are SGHTA and FQGNSA. V was clipped by 7 bases and J by 2 bases, with 14 bases between them. This CDR3 comprises 14 residues. As DNA, the CDR3 is TGTGCCAGCATATCCGGGGGTTCTAACACTGAAGCTTTCTTT. Protein sequence: CASISGGSNTEAFF.

The chain recombines TRBV7-8 with TRBJ2-2; the D gene is possibly TRBD1 (6 bases). Germline-derived CDR1 and CDR2 are SGHVS and FQNEAQ. This CDR3 is 15 amino acids long. The V end lost 5 bases, the J end lost 2 bases, and 12 bases lay between the germline ends. The CDR3, as DNA: TGTGCCAGCAGCATCCGGGACATTAACACCGGGGAGCTGTTTTTT. Its translation is CASSIRDINTGELFF.

This clone has only one observation. The rearrangement joins TRBV6-6 to TRBJ2-7; 8 bases map to TRBD1. With V trimmed by 4 bases and J by 0 bases, 5 bases remained unmatched. The germline V gene has CDR1 MNHNY and CDR2 SVGAGI (reference sequence). The CDR3 is 15 residues long. CDR3 region: CASSSSTGASYEQYF. The CDR3 DNA is TGTGCCAGCAGTTCCTCGACAGGGGCCTCCTACGAGCAGTACTTC.

The table lists this clone with a count of one. This chain joins TRBV4-1 and TRBJ1-1; 9 nucleotides agree with TRBD1. Germline-derived CDR1 and CDR2 are MGHRA and YSYEKL. Trimming took 3 bases from V and 5 from J; bases not matched to a gene: 7. The CDR3 contains 15 residues. CDR3 in amino acids: CASSQDRGGGTEAFF. The CDR3 nucleotides are TGCGCCAGCAGCCAGGACAGGGGAGGCGGGACTGAAGCTTTCTTT.

V is TRBV18 and J is TRBJ1-5, with 10 bases lining up with TRBD1. Germline V gene lookup returns CDR1 KGHSH and CDR2 LQKENI. The CDR3 spans 14 residues. V dropped 6 bases and J dropped 5; count of bases not matched to a gene: 4. The CDR3 reads CASSRGTGDQPQHF. The DNA of the CDR3 is TGTGCCAGCTCCCGAGGGACAGGGGATCAGCCCCAGCATTTT.

The rearrangement uses TRBV6-5 and TRBJ2-1; D may match TRBD1 or TRBD2 (5 bases each). Deletions cut 7 bases from V and 5 bases from J, with 18 bases between. The CDR3 length is 15 residues. In germline, CDR1 is MNHEY, CDR2 SVGAGI. CDR3 nucleotide sequence: TGTGCCAGCAATTGGGGACCAGGTACAAACAATGAGCAGTTCTTC. It is translated as CASNWGPGTNNEQFF.

The rearrangement uses TRBV7-2 and TRBJ2-2; D is uncertain. Trimming stripped 1 base from V and 1 base from J, with 10 bases between. Germline V lookup: CDR1 SGHTA, CDR2 FQGNSA. The length of the CDR3 is 16 residues. The DNA of the CDR3 is TGTGCCAGCAGCTTAGAAATCCGAAAGAACACCGGGGAGCTGTTTTTT. This translates into CASSLEIRKNTGELFF.

CDR3 region: CASSLEGDRGYTF. The DNA for the CDR3 is TGCGCCAGCAGCTTGGAGGGGGATAGGGGCTACACCTTC. V gene TRBV5-1 combines with J gene TRBJ1-2; TRBD1 is a possible D gene (6 bases). The V end lost 0 bases, the J end lost 8 bases, and 11 bases lay between the germline ends. CDR3 length equals 13 residues. The germline V gene has CDR1 SGHRS and CDR2 YFSETQ. The full variable domain, its missing parts supplied by reference TRBV5-1 and TRBJ1-2, is KAGVTQTPRYLIKTRGQQVTLSCSPISGHRSVSWYQQTPGQGLQFLFEYFSETQRNKGNFPGRFSGRQFSNSRSEMNVSTLELGDSALYLCASSLEGDRGYTFGSGTRLTVV.

The CDR3 sequence is CASRESPWGSYEQYF. The CDR3, as DNA: TGTGCCAGCAGGGAGAGCCCCTGGGGATCCTACGAGCAGTACTTC. V and J are TRBV6-1 and TRBJ2-7; the D is unclear. Germline V gives CDR1 MNHNS, CDR2 SASEGT. This CDR3 spans 15 amino acids. The germline V and J ends were trimmed by 6 bases and 1 base, with 16 bases remaining between them.

This chain uses TRBV29-1 with TRBJ2-3; D could derive from TRBD1 or TRBD2 (5 bases each). Trimming removed 6 bases from V and 2 bases from J, with 15 bases in between. CDR3 size: 14 residues. CDR1 is SQVTM and CDR2 is ANQGSEA in the germline V gene. CDR3 DNA sequence: TGCAGCGTGCCTCGATGGGGGACCACAGATACGCAGTATTTT. Translation gives CSVPRWGTTDTQYF.

J is TRBJ2-7 and V is TRBV10-2; 13 nucleotides agree with TRBD2. Germline CDR1 reads WSHSY; CDR2 reads SAAADI. The CDR3 spans 14 residues. After removal of 5 bases from V and 2 bases from J, the junction contained 0 bases not matched to a gene. The CDR3 DNA is TGCGCCAGCAGTACTAGCGGGGGGGCCTACGAGCAGTACTTC. Protein sequence: CASSTSGGAYEQYF.